A single sample gave rise to the 30 T cell receptor beta chains below, sequenced in a study of cytomegalovirus exposure and HLA in healthy donors. 13 Jbeta primers and 60 Vbeta primers were used for the PCR. Sequencing was performed with immunoSEQ multiplex PCR; in TCRdb, only in-frame clones are kept and a portion is missing. The data show just under 95,000 clones, roughly 86% seen once. The sequenced material came from PBMCs. Every receptor here comes from a woman younger than 35 in good health and CMV-seropositive.

This clone was recorded once. The chain carries TRBV6-1 and TRBJ1-5; possibly TRBD1 for D (6 bases). V dropped 7 bases and J dropped 6 bases, with 13 bases sitting between them. Germline V CDR1 and CDR2: MNHNS, SASEGT. CDR3 length equals 13 residues. In nucleotides, the CDR3 is TGTGCCAGCATGGACAGCATGGGTCAGCCCCAGCATTTT. Amino acids: CASMDSMGQPQHF.

The CDR3 DNA follows: TGTGCCAGCAGTTACCGGGGGGAGGATACGCAGTATTTT. Its translation is CASSYRGEDTQYF. The rearrangement joins TRBV27 to TRBJ2-3; 7 positions agree with TRBD2. The ends lost 4 bases at V and 6 bases at J; junction bases unmatched: 4. The CDR3 extends over 13 amino acids. The V gene's germline CDR1 is MNHEY and CDR2 SMNVEV (reference sequence).

This CDR3 reads CASSYGTGRAIKAFF. The CDR3 region has the DNA TGTGCCAGCAGTTACGGGACAGGGAGGGCTATTAAAGCTTTCTTT. The chain links TRBV6-5 to TRBJ1-1; the match to TRBD1 covers 9 bases. Germline V gives CDR1 MNHEY, CDR2 SVGAGI. After removal of 2 bases from V and 9 bases from J, the junction contained 10 bases not matched to a gene. CDR3 size: 15 residues.

The chain joins TRBV29-1 to TRBJ2-1, with D tentatively TRBD2 (6 bases). Trimming removed 4 bases at V and 6 bases at J, with 10 bases between. The CDR3 runs to 12 residues. Germline V CDR1 and CDR2: SQVTM, ANQGSEA. CDR3 bases: TGCAGCGTTGCCCCTAGCGCCAATGAGCAGTTCTTC. Amino acids: CSVAPSANEQFF.

CDR3: CASSESQGGAGANVLTF. In DNA, the CDR3 is TGTGCCAGCAGTGAATCGCAGGGAGGGGCTGGGGCCAACGTCCTGACTTTC. The V and J genes are TRBV25-1 and TRBJ2-6; 7 bases map to TRBD2. Germline lookup yields CDR1 MGHDK and CDR2 SYGVNS. Losses at the gene ends were 1 base for V and 2 bases for J; bases not matched to a gene: 5. The CDR3 is 17 residues long.

The V and J genes are TRBV4-1 and TRBJ2-5, with 11 positions matching TRBD2. CDR3 size: 18 residues. Trimming took 2 bases from V and 1 from J; bases not matched to a gene: 9. From germline, CDR1 is MGHRA and CDR2 YSYEKL. DNA of the CDR3: TGCGCCAGCAGCCAAAAATTTCTAGCGGGAGGTCCCCAAGAGACCCAGTACTTC. Translation gives CASSQKFLAGGPQETQYF.

This chain links TRBV4-1 with TRBJ2-1; TRBD1 matches at 12 bases. From germline, CDR1 is MGHRA and CDR2 YSYEKL. The CDR3 spans 16 residues. With V trimmed by 4 bases and J by 10 bases, 11 bases remained unmatched. The CDR3 DNA reads TGCGCCAGCAGCCTTAACCCGGGACAGGGGGCAATCGAGCAGTTCTTC. Translation: CASSLNPGQGAIEQFF.

Comment on this clone: The same CDR3 can be traced to other DNA sequences in this sample. The chain joins TRBV7-9 to TRBJ1-2; D is unclear. This CDR3 is built from 14 residues. V lost 1 base, J lost 1 base, and 7 bases lay in between. Germline CDR1 reads SEHNR; CDR2 reads FQNEAQ (reference sequence). The CDR3 DNA follows: TGTGCCAGCAGCTTAGAGACGGGTAACTATGGCTACACCTTC. As protein: CASSLETGNYGYTF.

The CDR3 nucleotides read TGCGCCAGCAGTCAATTAAAGATGACTAGCGGGAGGGCCGAGGGACAAGAGACCCAGTACTTC. This codes for CASSQLKMTSGRAEGQETQYF. This sequence joins TRBV23-1 and TRBJ2-5; TRBD2 matches at 14 bases. TRBV23-1 is treated as an ORF (open reading frame) with a function not yet certain. The CDR3 is 21 amino acids. The V segment lost 1 base and the J segment 2 bases; nucleotides outside the gene matches: 15.

The chain joins TRBV7-9 to TRBJ2-7; tentative D call: TRBD2 (5 bases). This CDR3 contains 14 residues. V gave up 1 base and J gave up 2 bases, with 9 bases separating them. Germline-derived CDR1 and CDR2 are SEHNR and FQNEAQ (reference sequence). DNA for the CDR3: TGTGCCAGCAGCTTAGACCTTAGCGCCTACGAGCAGTACTTC. Its protein is CASSLDLSAYEQYF. The variable domain in full, with the rest retrieved from reference TRBV7-9 and TRBJ2-7, is DTGVSQNPRHKITKRGQNVTFRCDPISEHNRLYWYRQTLGQGPEFLTYFQNEAQLEKSRLLSDRFSAERPKGSFSTLEIQRTEQGDSAMYLCASSLDLSAYEQYFGPGTRLTVT.

The chain employs TRBV30 and TRBJ2-1, with a possible D match to TRBD2 (6 bases). The CDR3 is 14 residues long. Germline V gene data show CDR1 as GTSNPN and CDR2 as SVGIG (reference sequence). V dropped 4 bases and J dropped 3 bases, with 13 bases sitting between them. This CDR3 reads CAWTLGTYYNEQFF. CDR3 DNA sequence: TGTGCCTGGACCTTGGGGACTTACTACAATGAGCAGTTCTTC.

Concerning this clone itself: Additional DNA sequences in this sample encode the identical CDR3. The chain is built from TRBV5-1 and TRBJ2-7, with D possibly being TRBD1 (6 bases). The germline V gene encodes CDR1 SGHRS and CDR2 YFSETQ. V dropped 0 bases and J dropped 0 bases, with 7 bases sitting between them. CDR3 length equals 14 residues. CDR3 nucleotides: TGCGCCAGCAGCTTGGCAGGGGACTCCTACGAGCAGTACTTC. This gives the protein CASSLAGDSYEQYF.

V and J are TRBV2 and TRBJ1-4, with D unresolved. Germline CDR1 SNHLY, CDR2 FYNNEI. V was clipped by 4 bases and J by 7 bases, with 7 bases between them. This CDR3 contains 12 residues. CDR3 protein: CASSAVSEKLFF. CDR3 sequence (DNA): TGTGCCAGCAGTGCAGTAAGTGAAAAACTGTTTTTT.

The chain recombines TRBV19 with TRBJ1-5; D remains ambiguous. Trimming took off 6 bases at V and 2 bases at J, with 14 bases between the two ends. CDR1 is LNHDA and CDR2 is SQIVND in the germline V gene (reference sequence). The CDR3 extends over 15 amino acids. The CDR3 nucleotides read TGTGCCAGTAGACCGGGGTTCAAAGGCAATCAGCCCCAGCATTTT. It encodes CASRPGFKGNQPQHF.

This clone was seen more than once but under ten times. The rearrangement uses TRBV6-1 and TRBJ2-1, with 12 positions matching TRBD1. The CDR3 loop spans 14 amino acids. After removal of 9 bases from V and 9 bases from J, the junction contained 9 bases not matched to a gene. Germline V gene lookup returns CDR1 MNHNS and CDR2 SASEGT. The CDR3 DNA reads TGTGCCAGTTCAGTCCCGGGACAGGGGGCTGAGCAGTTCTTC. It translates to CASSVPGQGAEQFF.

This rearrangement joins TRBV19 to TRBJ1-1; 7 nucleotides agree with TRBD1. This CDR3 is 15 amino acids long. Germline V gives CDR1 LNHDA, CDR2 SQIVND (reference sequence). Losses at the gene ends were 3 bases for V and 0 bases for J; bases not matched to a gene: 4. CDR3 in DNA: TGTGCCAGTAGTATGGGAACAGGGGTGAACACTGAAGCTTTCTTT. Amino acid sequence: CASSMGTGVNTEAFF.

This chain links TRBV6-5 with TRBJ1-5; maybe TRBD1 (5 bases). The ends were cut back, 4 bases at V and 4 bases at J, with 11 bases in the middle. The germline gives CDR1 MNHEY, CDR2 SVGAGI. CDR3 length: 14 residues. The CDR3, as DNA: TGTGCCAGCAGTTTATCGCAGGGAAATCAGCCCCAGCATTTT. The encoded protein is CASSLSQGNQPQHF.

The V and J genes are TRBV18 and TRBJ1-5; no definite D call. Germline V lookup: CDR1 KGHSH, CDR2 LQKENI. CDR3 size: 13 residues. Trimming pared 3 bases from V and 4 bases from J, leaving 7 bases between. CDR3 sequence reads: CASSPGENQPQHF. The CDR3 DNA follows: TGTGCCAGCTCACCGGGAGAGAATCAGCCCCAGCATTTT.

The chain carries TRBV12-5 and TRBJ1-2, with TRBD1 as a possible D gene (6 bases). Germline CDR1 is LGHNT and CDR2 is FRNRAP. The CDR3 loop spans 13 amino acids. V lost 6 bases and J lost 7, with 15 bases in between. In DNA, the CDR3 is TGTGCTAGTGGCTCACAGGGTATAAGTGGCTACACCTTC. Amino acid sequence: CASGSQGISGYTF.

The rearrangement uses TRBV1 and TRBJ1-1; TRBD1 was called by the table and not checked on the DNA. TRBV1 is a documented pseudogene. The CDR3 covers 15 residues. CDR3: CTSSQDFRGYTEAFF. As DNA, the CDR3 is TGCACCAGCAGCCAAGATTTTAGGGGGTACACTGAAGCTTTCTTT.

Only a few counts were recorded for this clone. The chain has TRBV11-2 and TRBJ2-1; D not resolved. Trimming pared 7 bases from V and 5 bases from J, leaving 9 bases between. The CDR3 runs to 12 residues. Germline lookup yields CDR1 SGHAT and CDR2 FQNNGV. The CDR3: CASMRLDNEQFF. CDR3 nucleotides: TGTGCCAGCATGAGGCTGGACAATGAGCAGTTCTTC.

This chain joins TRBV28 and TRBJ2-6; D remains unclear. Germline-derived CDR1 and CDR2 are MDHEN and SYDVKM. V shed 10 bases and J shed 1 base, with 11 bases lying between them. The CDR3 extends over 14 amino acids. The CDR3 reads CATRLYSGANVLTF. CDR3 coding DNA: TGTGCCACCCGACTTTATTCTGGGGCCAACGTCCTGACTTTC.

The chain has TRBV13 and TRBJ2-5, with D perhaps TRBD1 (7 bases). The CDR3 runs 17 residues. The ends were cut back, 0 bases at V and 5 bases at J, with 19 bases in the middle. From germline, CDR1 is PRHDT and CDR2 FYEKMQ (reference sequence). The CDR3 protein is CASSLGDNRGGRETQYF. CDR3 in DNA: TGTGCCAGCAGCTTAGGAGATAACAGGGGAGGTCGGGAGACCCAGTACTTC.

This sequence joins TRBV9 and TRBJ1-5; D remains ambiguous. This CDR3 has 12 residues. V lost 0 bases and J 8 bases, leaving 6 bases between the germline ends. The germline CDR1 and CDR2 sequences are SGDLS and YYNGEE. The CDR3 protein is CASSVGGEPQHF. CDR3 in DNA: TGTGCCAGCAGCGTAGGAGGAGAGCCCCAGCATTTT.

V gene TRBV10-1 combines with J gene TRBJ2-7; a weak D match, TRBD1 (5 bases). In germline, CDR1 is WNHNN, CDR2 SYGVQD (reference sequence). CDR3 size: 15 residues. The V end lost 3 bases, the J end lost 3 bases, and 15 bases lay between the germline ends. The CDR3 DNA is TGCGCCAGCAGTGAATCGCAGGGTGTATTCTACGAGCAGTACTTC. Translated: CASSESQGVFYEQYF.

The table lists this clone with a few counts. This CDR3 reads CASRTEDTEAFF. As DNA, the CDR3 is TGTGCCAGCAGAACGGAGGACACTGAAGCTTTCTTT. This chain uses TRBV7-9 with TRBJ1-1, with D unresolved. Germline V CDR1 and CDR2: SEHNR, FQNEAQ (reference sequence). The CDR3 has 12 amino acids. Trimming removed 6 bases at V and 3 bases at J, with 8 bases between.

The chain has TRBV10-1 and TRBJ1-1; 9 nucleotides align to TRBD1. The CDR3 has 16 amino acids. The germline gives CDR1 WNHNN, CDR2 SYGVQD (reference sequence). V gave up 2 bases and J gave up 4 bases; unmatched junction bases: 8. CDR3 coding DNA: TGCGCCAGCAGTGAGCCGTCCCGGGACAGGGTCACTGAAGCTTTCTTT. Encoded protein: CASSEPSRDRVTEAFF.

This clone came up once. This chain connects TRBV9 to TRBJ1-2, with a tentative D call TRBD1 (6 bases). Trimming removed 0 bases from V and 4 bases from J, with 13 bases in between. CDR3 length equals 15 residues. Germline lookup yields CDR1 SGDLS and CDR2 YYNGEE. The CDR3 loop reads CASSVGTESGYGYTF. The CDR3 coding sequence is TGTGCCAGCAGCGTAGGGACAGAATCCGGCTATGGCTACACCTTC.

The rearrangement joins TRBV6-1 to TRBJ2-5; D is unresolved. The V and J ends lost 7 bases and 7 bases respectively, with 13 bases between them. Germline V CDR1 and CDR2: MNHNS, SASEGT. The CDR3 covers 12 residues. CDR3 protein: CASMWAFGTQYF. The CDR3 DNA is TGTGCCAGCATGTGGGCCTTTGGGACCCAGTACTTC.

The chain combines TRBV28 with TRBJ2-7, with D possibly TRBD1 on 6 matching bases. This CDR3 is built from 14 residues. Germline assignment: CDR1 MDHEN and CDR2 SYDVKM. The V and J ends lost 5 bases and 2 bases respectively, with 13 bases between them. CDR3 sequence: CASSLNQGTYEQYF. CDR3 nucleotide sequence: TGTGCCAGCAGTCTCAACCAGGGGACCTACGAGCAGTACTTC.